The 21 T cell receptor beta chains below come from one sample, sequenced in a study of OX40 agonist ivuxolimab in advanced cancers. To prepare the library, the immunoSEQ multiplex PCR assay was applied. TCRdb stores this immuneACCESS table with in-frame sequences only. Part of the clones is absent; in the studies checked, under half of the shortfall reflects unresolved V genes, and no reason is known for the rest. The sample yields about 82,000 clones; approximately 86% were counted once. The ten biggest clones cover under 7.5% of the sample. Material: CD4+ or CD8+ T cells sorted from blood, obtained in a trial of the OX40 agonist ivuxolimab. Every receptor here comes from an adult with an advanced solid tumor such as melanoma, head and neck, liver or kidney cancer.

The CDR3 DNA reads TGCGCCAGATACAGGGGCACTGAAGCTTTCTTT. Protein sequence: CARYRGTEAFF. The chain has TRBV10-1 and TRBJ1-1, with 7 bases matching TRBD1. The germline gives CDR1 WNHNN, CDR2 SYGVQD (reference sequence). V lost 9 bases and J lost 4; bases outside the gene matches: 2. This CDR3 contains 11 residues.

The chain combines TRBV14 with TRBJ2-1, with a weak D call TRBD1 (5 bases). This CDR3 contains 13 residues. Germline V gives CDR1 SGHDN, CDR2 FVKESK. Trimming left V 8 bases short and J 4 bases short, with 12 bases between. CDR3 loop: CASQRQHYNEQFF. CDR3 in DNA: TGTGCCAGCCAGAGACAGCATTACAATGAGCAGTTCTTC.

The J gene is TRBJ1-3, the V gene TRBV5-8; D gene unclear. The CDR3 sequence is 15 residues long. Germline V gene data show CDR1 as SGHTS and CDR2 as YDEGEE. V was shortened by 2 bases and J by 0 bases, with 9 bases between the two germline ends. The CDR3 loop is CASSFSFFSGNTIYF. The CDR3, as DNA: TGTGCCAGCAGCTTTTCCTTCTTCTCTGGAAACACCATATATTTT.

The CDR3 region is CASNSGYTDTQYF. In DNA form, the CDR3 reads TGTGCCAGCAATTCAGGGTACACAGATACGCAGTATTTT. The J gene is TRBJ2-3, the V gene TRBV6-1; perhaps TRBD1 as D (5 bases). V shed 7 bases and J shed 2 bases, with 10 bases lying between them. The germline CDR1 and CDR2 sequences are MNHNS and SASEGT. The CDR3 is 13 amino acids.

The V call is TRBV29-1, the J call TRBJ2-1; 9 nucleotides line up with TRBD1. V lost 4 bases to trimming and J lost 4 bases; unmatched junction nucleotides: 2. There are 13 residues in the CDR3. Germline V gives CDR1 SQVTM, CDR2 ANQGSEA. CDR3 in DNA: TGCAGCGTTGTGGGGACAGGGTACAATGAGCAGTTCTTC. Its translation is CSVVGTGYNEQFF.

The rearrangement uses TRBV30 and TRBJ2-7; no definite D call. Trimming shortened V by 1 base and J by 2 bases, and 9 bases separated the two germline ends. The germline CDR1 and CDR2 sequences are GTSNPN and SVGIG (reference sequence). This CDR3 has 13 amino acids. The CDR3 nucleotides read TGTGCCTGGAGTGAACAGCAGACCTACGAGCAGTACTTC. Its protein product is CAWSEQQTYEQYF.

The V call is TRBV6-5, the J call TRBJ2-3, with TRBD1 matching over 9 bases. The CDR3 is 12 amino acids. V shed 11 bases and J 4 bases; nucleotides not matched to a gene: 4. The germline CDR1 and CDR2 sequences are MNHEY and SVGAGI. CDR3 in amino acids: CAGQGQADTQYF. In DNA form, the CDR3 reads TGTGCCGGACAGGGGCAAGCAGATACGCAGTATTTT.

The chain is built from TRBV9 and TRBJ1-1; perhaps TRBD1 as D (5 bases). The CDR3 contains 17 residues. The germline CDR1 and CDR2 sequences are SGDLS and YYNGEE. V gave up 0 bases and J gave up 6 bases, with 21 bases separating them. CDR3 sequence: CASSVDGEGFQGSEAFF. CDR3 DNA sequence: TGTGCCAGCAGCGTAGACGGGGAGGGATTTCAGGGCTCTGAAGCTTTCTTT.

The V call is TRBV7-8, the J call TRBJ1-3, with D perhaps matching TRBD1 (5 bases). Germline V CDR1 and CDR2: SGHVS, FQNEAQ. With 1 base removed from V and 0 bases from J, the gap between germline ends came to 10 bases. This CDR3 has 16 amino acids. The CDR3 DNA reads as TGTGCCAGCAGCTTAGGCGGGACCGGCTCTGGAAACACCATATATTTT. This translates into CASSLGGTGSGNTIYF. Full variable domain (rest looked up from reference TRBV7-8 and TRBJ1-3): GAGVSQSPRYKVAKRGQDVALRCDPISGHVSLFWYQQALGQGPEFLTYFQNEAQLDKSGLPSDRFFAERPEGSVSTLKIQRTQQEDSAVYLCASSLGGTGSGNTIYFGEGSWLTVV.

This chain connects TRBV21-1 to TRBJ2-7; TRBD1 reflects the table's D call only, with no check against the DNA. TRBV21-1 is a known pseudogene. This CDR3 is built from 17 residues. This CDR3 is CASSKEPDSLHTYEQYF. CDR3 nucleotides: TGTGCCAGCAGCAAAGAACCGGACAGCCTTCACACCTACGAGCAGTACTTC.

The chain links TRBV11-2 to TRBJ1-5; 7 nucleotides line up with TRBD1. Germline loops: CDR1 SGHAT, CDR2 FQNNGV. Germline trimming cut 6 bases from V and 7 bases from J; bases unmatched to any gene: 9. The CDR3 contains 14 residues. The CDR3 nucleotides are TGTGCCAGCAGTAGAGGGGGCGCGGGGCAGCCCCAGCATTTT. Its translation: CASSRGGAGQPQHF.

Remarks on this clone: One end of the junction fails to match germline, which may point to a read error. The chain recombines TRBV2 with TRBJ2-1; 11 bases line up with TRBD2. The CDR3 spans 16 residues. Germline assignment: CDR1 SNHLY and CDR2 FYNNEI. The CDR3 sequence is CARSAPSLAGDPEGFF. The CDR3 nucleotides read TGTGCCCGCAGTGCCCCCTCACTAGCGGGAGACCCCGAGGGGTTCTTC. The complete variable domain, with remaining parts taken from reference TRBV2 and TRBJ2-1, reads EPEVTQTPSHQVTQMGQEVILRCVPISNHLYFYWYRQILGQKVEFLVSFYNNEISEKSEIFDDQFSVERPDGSNFTLKIRSTKLEDSAMYFCARSAPSLAGDPEGFFGPGTRLTVL.

The CDR3 reads CAISENQGAYEQYF. CDR3 coding DNA: TGTGCCATCAGTGAGAACCAGGGGGCCTACGAGCAGTACTTC. The J gene is TRBJ2-7, the V gene TRBV10-3, with 7 bases identical to TRBD1. Germline V CDR1 and CDR2: ENHRY, SYGVKD. J was trimmed by 2 bases and V by 2 bases; bases with no gene match: 3. CDR3 length: 14 amino acids.

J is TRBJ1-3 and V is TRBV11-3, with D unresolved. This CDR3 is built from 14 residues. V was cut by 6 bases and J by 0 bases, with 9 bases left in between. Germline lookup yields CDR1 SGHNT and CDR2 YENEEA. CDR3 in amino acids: CASRKGGSGNTIYF. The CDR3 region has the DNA TGTGCCAGCAGGAAGGGCGGCTCTGGAAACACCATATATTTT. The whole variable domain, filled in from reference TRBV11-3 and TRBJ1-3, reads EAGVVQSPRYKIIEKKQPVAFWCNPISGHNTLYWYLQNLGQGPELLIRYENEEAVDDSQLPKDRFSAERLKGVDSTLKIQPAELGDSAVYLCASRKGGSGNTIYFGEGSWLTVV.

CDR3 loop: CASSRGPGRSYYGYTF. The CDR3 coding sequence is TGTGCCAGCAGCCGAGGTCCGGGGAGATCCTACTATGGCTACACCTTC. This chain links TRBV6-6 with TRBJ1-2; the D is unclear. The CDR3 runs 16 residues. Trimming shortened V by 6 bases and J by 3 bases, and 20 bases separated the two germline ends. Germline CDR1 is MNHNY and CDR2 is SVGAGI (reference sequence).

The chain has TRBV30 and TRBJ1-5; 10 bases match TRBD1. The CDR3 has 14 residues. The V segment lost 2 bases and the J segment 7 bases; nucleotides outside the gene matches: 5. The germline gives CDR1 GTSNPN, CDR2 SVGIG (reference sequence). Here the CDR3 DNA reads TGTGCCTGGAGTAGGGACAGGGGACTACAGCCCCAGCATTTT. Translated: CAWSRDRGLQPQHF.

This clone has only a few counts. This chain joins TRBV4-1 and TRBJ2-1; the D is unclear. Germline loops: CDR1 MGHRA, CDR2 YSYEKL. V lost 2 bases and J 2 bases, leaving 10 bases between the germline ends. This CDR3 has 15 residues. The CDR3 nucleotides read TGCGCCAGCAGCCAAAGACTGGCAACCTACAATGAGCAGTTCTTC. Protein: CASSQRLATYNEQFF.

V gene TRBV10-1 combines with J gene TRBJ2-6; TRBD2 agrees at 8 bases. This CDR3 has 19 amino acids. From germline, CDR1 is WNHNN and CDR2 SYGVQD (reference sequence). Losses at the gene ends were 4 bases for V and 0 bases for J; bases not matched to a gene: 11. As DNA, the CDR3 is TGCGCCAGCAGTGTCCATGAGCGGGGGTTCTACTCTGGGGCCAACGTCCTGACTTTC. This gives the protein CASSVHERGFYSGANVLTF.

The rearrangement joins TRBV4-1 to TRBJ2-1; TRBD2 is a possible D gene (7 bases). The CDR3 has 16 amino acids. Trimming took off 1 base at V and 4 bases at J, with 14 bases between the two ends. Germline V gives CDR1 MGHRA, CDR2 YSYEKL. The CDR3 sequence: CASSQGAGALYNEQFF. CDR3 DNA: TGCGCCAGCAGCCAAGGGGCGGGGGCCCTATACAATGAGCAGTTCTTC.

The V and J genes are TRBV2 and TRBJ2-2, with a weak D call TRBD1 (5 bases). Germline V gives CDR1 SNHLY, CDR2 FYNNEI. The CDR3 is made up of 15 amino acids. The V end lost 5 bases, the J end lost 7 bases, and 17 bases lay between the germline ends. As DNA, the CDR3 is TGTGCCAGCAGTTCCTCCTATCAGGGCTTCGGGGAGCTGTTTTTT. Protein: CASSSSYQGFGELFF.

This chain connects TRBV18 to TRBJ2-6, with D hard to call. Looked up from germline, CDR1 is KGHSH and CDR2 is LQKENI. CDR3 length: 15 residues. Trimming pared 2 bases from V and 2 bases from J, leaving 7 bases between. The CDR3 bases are TGTGCCAGCTCACCAAGCCGGGCTGGGGCCAACGTCCTGACTTTC. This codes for CASSPSRAGANVLTF.